The 29 T cell receptor beta chains listed next were all sequenced from one sample in a study of breast tumors, draining lymph nodes, adjacent tissues. Breast cancer patients provided tissue from their axillary draining lymph nodes. TCRdb redid the calling of the multiplex PCR reads with MiXCR, one entry per CDR3 protein. The sample has 200,000 to 250,000 distinct CDR3 sequences; 32% are singletons. Source material: axillary lymph node tissue. These receptors originate from a female donor with breast cancer. Some clones in this sample may be carry-over from other donors' samples.

This clonotype was observed at least ten times. The chain employs TRBV3-1 and TRBJ2-1; no firm D call. The CDR3 consists of 13 residues. From germline, CDR1 is LGHDT and CDR2 YNNKEL (reference sequence). Trimming pared 0 bases from V and 9 bases from J, leaving 9 bases between. The CDR3 is CASSQEGLPEQFF. DNA for the CDR3: TGTGCCAGCAGCCAAGAGGGTCTCCCTGAGCAGTTCTTC.

In its sample, this clonotype was seen many times. V gene TRBV6-6 combines with J gene TRBJ1-5, with TRBD1 matching 7 bases. V shed 2 bases and J 3 bases; nucleotides not matched to a gene: 4. This CDR3 has 15 residues. The germline V gene has CDR1 MNHNY and CDR2 SVGAGI (reference sequence). CDR3 coding DNA: TGTGCCAGCAGTTACCCAGGGGGGGACAATCAGCCCCAGCATTTT. Translated: CASSYPGGDNQPQHF.

About this clonotype itself: The CDR3 end shows no conserved phenylalanine or tryptophan, and so a read error is likely. The limits of the CDR3 on the DNA are not certain, so only TCRdb's listed CDR3 is given. The V and J genes are TRBV5-5 and TRBJ2-5. Germline V lookup: CDR1 SGHKS, CDR2 YYEKEE (reference sequence). Counting both end residues, the CDR3 totals 9 amino acids. The CDR3 reads CASSLSPSY.

This clonotype was seen ten or more times. The chain recombines TRBV3-1 with TRBJ2-5; TRBD2 aligns across 10 bases. V lost 1 base and J lost 5; bases outside the gene matches: 4. The length of the CDR3 is 15 residues. Germline V gene lookup returns CDR1 LGHDT and CDR2 YNNKEL (reference sequence). CDR3 protein: CASSQASGREETQYF. In DNA form, the CDR3 reads TGTGCCAGCAGCCAAGCAAGCGGGAGGGAGGAGACCCAGTACTTC.

This chain links TRBV30 with TRBJ2-3; 11 bases are shared with TRBD2. Germline V gives CDR1 GTSNPN, CDR2 SVGIG (reference sequence). CDR3 size: 17 residues. Germline trimming cut 4 bases from V and 3 bases from J; bases unmatched to any gene: 12. In DNA form, the CDR3 reads TGTGCCTGGACCGACCGAGTTAGCGGGAGGGGTACAGATACGCAGTATTTT. It yields the protein CAWTDRVSGRGTDTQYF.

The sample holds one count of this clonotype. The chain carries TRBV11-3 and TRBJ2-7; possibly TRBD1 for D (5 bases). This CDR3 spans 14 amino acids. The germline gives CDR1 SGHNT, CDR2 YENEEA. CDR3 DNA sequence: TGTGTCGGCGCCGTGGGGCAGGTCTCCTACGAGCAGTACTTC. Protein sequence: CVGAVGQVSYEQYF.

CDR3 amino acids: CSATTSGRGYEQFF. CDR3 DNA: TGCAGTGCTACGACTAGCGGGAGGGGTTATGAGCAGTTCTTC. The chain carries TRBV20-1 and TRBJ2-1, with TRBD2 matching 14 bases. The V and J ends lost 4 bases and 8 bases, in that order; junction bases with no gene match: 4. The CDR3 contains 14 residues. The germline V gene has CDR1 DFQATT and CDR2 SNEGSKA (reference sequence).

There are many counts of this clonotype. The CDR3 reads CASSQEPGSYNEQFF. In DNA form, the CDR3 reads TGCGCCAGCAGCCAAGAACCAGGGTCGTACAATGAGCAGTTCTTC. The chain joins TRBV4-1 to TRBJ2-1; D may be TRBD1 (5 bases). V lost 0 bases and J 4 bases, leaving 10 bases between the germline ends. CDR3 length equals 15 residues. Germline assignment: CDR1 MGHRA and CDR2 YSYEKL.

This chain uses TRBV7-8 with TRBJ2-7, with D possibly TRBD1 on 7 matching bases. The CDR3 is 12 residues long. Germline-derived CDR1 and CDR2 are SGHVS and FQNEAQ. CDR3 DNA sequence: TGTACCTTCAGACAGGGAGGCTACGAGCAGTACTTC. Amino acid sequence: CTFRQGGYEQYF. Based on the CDR3 plus reference TRBV7-8 and TRBJ2-7, the full variable domain is GAGVSQSPRYKVAKRGQDVALRCDPISGHVSLFWYQQALGQGPEFLTYFQNEAQLDKSGLPSDRFFAERPEGSVSTLKIQRTQQEDSAVYLCTFRQGGYEQYFGPGTRLTVT.

This clonotype was seen ten or more times. The chain employs TRBV5-4 and TRBJ1-4, with D maybe TRBD1 (5 bases). Germline CDR1 is SGHNT and CDR2 is YYREEE (reference sequence). The CDR3 has 14 residues. The chain's CDR3 is CVKSWGVANEKLFF. CDR3 DNA: TGTGTCAAGTCCTGGGGGGTAGCTAATGAAAAACTGTTTTTT. Variable domain in full (rest from reference TRBV5-4 and TRBJ1-4): ETGVTQSPTHLIKTRGQQVTLRCSSQSGHNTVSWYQQALGQGPQFIFQYYREEENGRGNFPPRFSGLQFPNYSSELNVNALELDDSALYLCVKSWGVANEKLFFGSGTQLSVL.

About this clonotype itself: A read error may account for a junction end that differs from germline. The chain recombines TRBV11-3 with TRBJ2-5; the D is unclear. Germline CDR1 is SGHNT and CDR2 is YENEEA. The CDR3 runs to 17 residues. DNA of the CDR3: TGTGCCAGCAGCTTAACCCCGACAAGGTACGACCAAGAGACTCAGTACTTC. Translation: CASSLTPTRYDQETQYF.

This clonotype was counted at least ten times. The chain has TRBV9 and TRBJ2-3; D uncertain. This CDR3 has 16 amino acids. The V end was cut by 2 bases, the J end by 1 base, with 14 bases between. Germline CDR1 and CDR2: SGDLS and YYNGEE. The CDR3 DNA reads TGTGCCAGCAGCGTCCCCCTAGAAGAAGGCACAGATACGCAGTATTTT. It specifies CASSVPLEEGTDTQYF.

This clonotype has a handful of counts. One base away lies a much larger clone, so this may be a sequencing read error. Lacking the conserved final phenylalanine or tryptophan, this CDR3 likely reflects a read error. This sequence joins TRBV9 and TRBJ2-1; 9 bases align to TRBD1. V gave up 6 bases and J gave up 8 bases; unmatched junction bases: 6. Germline CDR1 SGDLS, CDR2 YYNGEE. The length of the CDR3 is 13 residues. The chain's CDR3 is CASTPGQGYEQFS. DNA for the CDR3: TGTGCCAGCACGCCGGGACAGGGCTATGAGCAGTTCTCC.

This clonotype has just a few counts. A much larger clone lies a single base off, so this may be a read error. The J gene is TRBJ2-2, the V gene TRBV5-1; 13 bases are a match to TRBD2. There are 17 residues in the CDR3. Germline V gene data show CDR1 as SGHRS and CDR2 as YFSETQ. In nucleotides, the CDR3 is TGCGCCAACAGCTCGGACACTAGCGGGAGGGCCGCCGGGGAGCTGTTTTTT. This codes for CANSSDTSGRAAGELFF.

This clonotype came up many times. This rearrangement joins TRBV7-3 to TRBJ2-1; TRBD2 agrees at 13 bases. The CDR3 contains 17 residues. V lost 5 bases and J lost 7; bases outside the gene matches: 11. Germline lookup yields CDR1 SGHTA and CDR2 FQGTGA. CDR3 loop: CASSRFSGLAGENEQFF. The CDR3 coding sequence is TGTGCCAGCAGCCGCTTTTCAGGACTAGCGGGAGAGAATGAGCAGTTCTTC.

To note about this clonotype: The conserved closing phenylalanine or tryptophan is absent in this CDR3, likely reflecting a read error. The DNA is left out, because the CDR3 cannot be placed on it with certainty; the CDR3 is given as TCRdb lists it. Here the CDR3 reads CATSRDLTSGSYTNTGELFL. The rearrangement joins TRBV15 to TRBJ2-2; the table names TRBD2, a call not compared with the DNA. The CDR3 extends over 20 residues, inclusive of both ends. Germline CDR1 LNHNV, CDR2 YYDKDF (reference sequence).

This clonotype was seen repeatedly, ten times or more. The rearrangement joins TRBV6-4 to TRBJ2-6; TRBD1 is a possible D gene (5 bases). This CDR3 region has 15 residues. The ends were cut back, 5 bases at V and 0 bases at J, with 8 bases in the middle. Germline lookup yields CDR1 MRHNA and CDR2 SNTAGT. CDR3 amino acids: CASSPGYSGANVLTF. In nucleotides, the CDR3 is TGTGCCAGCAGTCCAGGGTACTCTGGGGCCAACGTCCTGACTTTC.

This clonotype was counted many times. This chain joins TRBV4-1 and TRBJ2-5, with 7 bases that match TRBD2. Trimming at V came to 1 base and at J to 2 bases, leaving 10 bases not matched to a gene. The CDR3 runs 17 residues. Germline V gene lookup returns CDR1 MGHRA and CDR2 YSYEKL. In DNA, the CDR3 is TGCGCCAGCAGCCAAGGTTCGCTAGCGGTCCGACAAGAGACCCAGTACTTC. It codes for CASSQGSLAVRQETQYF.

This clonotype was recorded at least ten times. V usage is TRBV28 and J usage is TRBJ2-5; no reliable D call. Germline assignment: CDR1 MDHEN and CDR2 SYDVKM. Trimming shortened V by 6 bases and J by 5 bases, and 13 bases separated the two germline ends. This CDR3 is 13 amino acids long. CDR3 residues: CASSGRSWETQYF. The CDR3 DNA follows: TGTGCCAGCAGCGGTCGGAGTTGGGAGACCCAGTACTTC.

This clonotype was seen ten or more times. The chain is built from TRBV20-1 and TRBJ2-3; TRBD2 agrees at 10 bases. The CDR3 runs to 14 residues. Germline assignment: CDR1 DFQATT and CDR2 SNEGSKA (reference sequence). Trimming took 6 bases from V and 3 from J; bases not matched to a gene: 6. The CDR3: CSALAGVGTDTQYF. In nucleotides, the CDR3 is TGCAGTGCCCTAGCGGGAGTAGGAACAGATACGCAGTATTTT.

At least ten counts were recorded for this clonotype. This may stem from a read error, because a much larger clone lies one nucleotide away. The J gene is TRBJ2-3, the V gene TRBV12-3 or TRBV12-4; 7 bases align to TRBD2. CDR3 length equals 15 residues. With 3 bases clipped from V and 7 bases from J, the junction kept 10 bases outside the gene matches. CDR3: CASSFAMGGPHTQYF. In DNA form, the CDR3 reads TGTGCCAGCAGTTTCGCGATGGGAGGGCCCCATACGCAGTATTTT.

Ten or more counts support this clonotype. The chain combines TRBV9 with TRBJ2-1; 14 positions match TRBD2. Per the germline V gene, CDR1 is SGDLS and CDR2 is YYNGEE. After removal of 3 bases from V and 12 bases from J, the junction contained 5 bases not matched to a gene. This CDR3 contains 14 residues. CDR3 nucleotides: TGTGCCAGCAGCGAGACTAGCGGGAGGGCTGCGCAGTTCTTC. Amino acid sequence: CASSETSGRAAQFF.

This clonotype was found many times. This chain links TRBV6-1 with TRBJ1-5; D uncertain. V lost 3 bases to trimming and J lost 3 bases, with 6 bases between them. This CDR3 is built from 13 residues. In germline, CDR1 is MNHNS, CDR2 SASEGT. In DNA, the CDR3 is TGTGCCAGCAGTGATATCCCCAATCAGCCCCAGCATTTT. Amino acids: CASSDIPNQPQHF.

The chain joins TRBV10-3 to TRBJ2-5; D may be TRBD1 or TRBD2 (7 bases each). Per germline, CDR1 ENHRY and CDR2 SYGVKD. This CDR3 is 19 amino acids long. Trimming stripped 4 bases from V and 5 bases from J, with 29 bases between. Here the CDR3 DNA reads TGTGCCATCAGTGGTTCTGCAGGGGGTAGGAGGACTAGAGGGGAGACCCAGTACTTC. Amino acids: CAISGSAGGRRTRGETQYF.

This clonotype was found many times. This sequence joins TRBV29-1 and TRBJ2-1; D not resolved. Trimming shortened V by 3 bases and J by 6 bases, and 18 bases separated the two germline ends. The CDR3 sequence is 15 residues long. Per germline, CDR1 SQVTM and CDR2 ANQGSEA. CDR3 coding DNA: TGCAGCGTTGATGGCTGGACGAGTGATGGCAATGAGCAGTTCTTC. Translated, it gives CSVDGWTSDGNEQFF.

The chain recombines TRBV29-1 with TRBJ2-7, with 8 bases aligning to TRBD2. J lost 2 bases, V lost 2 bases, and 8 bases had no gene match. The CDR3 totals 15 residues. CDR1 SQVTM and CDR2 ANQGSEA come from the germline V gene. The CDR3 reads CSVERTSRRPYEQYF. DNA for the CDR3: TGCAGCGTTGAAAGGACTAGCAGGCGTCCCTACGAGCAGTACTTC.

As regards this clonotype: This may come from a read error, since a much larger clone is one base off. The V call is TRBV11-3, the J call TRBJ2-7; the D gene is possibly TRBD2 (5 bases). The CDR3 has 13 residues. CDR1 SGHNT and CDR2 YENEEA come from the germline V gene. Trimming removed 0 bases from V and 6 bases from J, with 9 bases in between. This chain's CDR3 is CASSLERVTEQYF. In nucleotides, the CDR3 is TGTGCCAGCAGCTTAGAGAGGGTAACCGAGCAGTACTTC.

CDR3 sequence: CASSQDTYGTGELFF. As DNA, the CDR3 is TGTGCCAGCAGCCAAGATACGTATGGGACCGGGGAGCTGTTTTTT. The rearrangement joins TRBV3-1 to TRBJ2-2; no reliable D call. V lost 0 bases to trimming and J lost 5 bases, with 10 bases between them. This CDR3 contains 15 residues. Germline assignment: CDR1 LGHDT and CDR2 YNNKEL (reference sequence).

In this sample, this clonotype turned up many times. The V call is TRBV14, the J call TRBJ2-7; TRBD2 agrees at 7 bases. This CDR3 has 16 residues. Germline values: CDR1 SGHDN, CDR2 FVKESK. Unmatched junction bases numbered 14, after V lost 2 bases and J lost 7 bases. The CDR3 DNA sequence: TGTGCCAGCAGCCAACGGCTTACTAGCGCCCCCAAGGAGCAGTACTTC. This sequence encodes CASSQRLTSAPKEQYF.